Listed here are 27 T cell receptor beta chains from one sample, sequenced in a study of tumor and adjacent non-tumor tissue in lung cancer. No cell sorting was done before RNA was extracted from the tissue. This non-tumor lung sample came from over 3 cm beyond the tumor edge. The library came from three nested PCR rounds adapted from ARM-PCR protocols. TCRdb analysed the multiplex PCR reads with MiXCR anew, one entry per CDR3 protein. Altogether 75,000 to 90,000 distinct CDR3 sequences are present, 75% to 85% being singletons, with the ten largest covering 21%. Sequencing was done on a sample of distant non-tumor lung tissue. These receptor sequences come from a woman aged 50 to 65 with non-small cell lung cancer.

This clonotype was counted a few times. This chain joins TRBV11-2 and TRBJ2-3; D gene ambiguous. The CDR3 covers 14 residues. V lost 1 base, J lost 6 bases, and 11 bases lay in between. CDR1 is SGHAT and CDR2 is FQNNGV in the germline V gene. The CDR3 sequence is CASSLGSRADTQYF. The DNA for the CDR3 is TGTGCCAGCAGCTTAGGTTCGAGAGCGGATACGCAGTATTTT.

This clonotype was found once. The V call is TRBV6-5, the J call TRBJ1-5, with 7 positions matching TRBD1. The J call may be faulty, since TRBJ2-3 better matches the DNA end. The germline gives CDR1 MNHEY, CDR2 SVGAGI. This CDR3 comprises 15 residues. CDR3 in DNA: TGTGCCAGCAGACGAGGGAGAGGGGGCTTTCAGCCCCAGTATTTT. Translation gives CASRRGRGGFQPQYF.

This chain uses TRBV6-5 with TRBJ1-5, with TRBD1 matching over 7 bases. There are 15 residues in the CDR3. J lost 3 bases, V lost 5 bases, and 7 bases had no gene match. Germline V gene lookup returns CDR1 MNHEY and CDR2 SVGAGI. CDR3 DNA sequence: TGTGCCAGCAGTCCCGTGACAGGGAACAATCAGCCCCAGCATTTT. Protein product: CASSPVTGNNQPQHF.

By its share, this clonotype is medium-sized (0.01 to 0.1%). The chain joins TRBV29-1 to TRBJ2-1, with D perhaps TRBD2 (6 bases). This CDR3 region has 17 residues. Trimming left V 1 base short and J 7 bases short, with 23 bases between. The germline gives CDR1 SQVTM, CDR2 ANQGSEA. CDR3 sequence: CSVEGGALSGISNEQFF. The CDR3 DNA follows: TGCAGCGTTGAAGGGGGAGCCCTTAGCGGAATTTCAAATGAGCAGTTCTTC.

As to this clonotype: At one boundary the junction diverges from the germline segment, which might be a read error. The chain uses TRBV12-3 or TRBV12-4 and TRBJ1-5; D call uncertain. The CDR3 is made up of 14 amino acids. The CDR3 coding sequence is TGTGCCAGCAGTTTAGTGGATAGCAATCAGCACCGGAATTTT. This codes for CASSLVDSNQHRNF.

As regards this clonotype: This could be a read error, since a much larger clone is one nucleotide away. The rearrangement uses TRBV7-9 and TRBJ2-3, with 8 bases identical to TRBD2. This CDR3 contains 19 residues. CDR1 is SEHNR and CDR2 is FQNEAQ in the germline V gene (reference sequence). The CDR3 nucleotides read TGTACCAGCAGCTTAGCTAGGCTAGCGGGCACCTTCCCCACAGATACGCAGTATTTT. This sequence encodes CTSSLARLAGTFPTDTQYF.

Concerning this clonotype: An end of the junction differs from the germline gene, which may be a read error. This chain uses TRBV5-1 with TRBJ2-1, with D maybe TRBD1 (6 bases). This CDR3 is built from 15 residues. The V gene's germline CDR1 is SGHRS and CDR2 YFSETQ. The CDR3 coding sequence is TGTGCCAGCAGCGCCGGACAGATATCCCACAATGAGCAGTTCTTC. It yields the protein CASSAGQISHNEQFF.

This clonotype has at least ten counts. The conserved closing phenylalanine or tryptophan is absent in this CDR3, likely reflecting a read error. V is TRBV11-2 and J is TRBJ2-2, with 8 bases identical to TRBD2. The J segment lost 6 bases and the V segment lost 6 bases, leaving 9 bases of the junction unmatched. Germline CDR1 SGHAT, CDR2 FQNNGV. This CDR3 is built from 15 residues. CDR3 DNA sequence: TGTGCCAGCAGTCTAGAAAGCGGGGGTTCCGGGGAGCTGTTTTCT. This encodes CASSLESGGSGELFS.

The CDR3 reads CASSYSSGAKILTF. DNA for the CDR3: TGTGCCAGCAGTTACAGCTCTGGGGCCAAGATCCTGACTTTC. This chain joins TRBV6-2 or TRBV6-3 and TRBJ2-6; possible D gene TRBD1, 5 bases. In germline, CDR1 is MNHEY, CDR2 SVGEGT. The CDR3 consists of 14 residues. Trimming took off 2 bases at V and 14 bases at J, with 16 bases between the two ends.

This clonotype was observed many times. The chain is built from TRBV6-2 or TRBV6-3 and TRBJ1-2; D unclear. This CDR3 is built from 13 residues. Per germline, CDR1 MNHEY and CDR2 SVGEGT. V was clipped by 6 bases and J by 6 bases, with 14 bases between them. The CDR3 loop is CASSVIGGDGYTF. The CDR3 bases are TGTGCCAGCAGCGTTATCGGTGGCGATGGCTACACCTTC.

This clonotype has just a few counts. A much larger clone differs by one base, so this may be a read error. It is likely a read error, because the conserved phenylalanine at the end of the CDR3 is missing. The rearrangement links TRBV20-1 to TRBJ2-3, with D maybe TRBD1 (6 bases). Trimming cost V 3 bases and J 8 bases, with 18 bases left between them. Germline values: CDR1 DFQATT, CDR2 SNEGSKA (reference sequence). The CDR3 covers 14 residues. CDR3 DNA: TGCAGTGCTAGGAGCATTTCAATGGACAGTACGCAGTATTCT. Residues: CSARSISMDSTQYS.

The chain carries TRBV11-2 and TRBJ2-1, with a tentative D call TRBD2 (6 bases). Looked up from germline, CDR1 is SGHAT and CDR2 is FQNNGV. This CDR3 is built from 15 residues. The CDR3 loop reads CTNSLEASWRAEQFF. The CDR3 DNA follows: TGTACCAACAGCTTAGAAGCTAGCTGGAGGGCTGAGCAGTTCTTC.

Notes on this clonotype: Possible read error: a much larger clone is one base away. V usage is TRBV20-1 and J usage is TRBJ2-7; no clear D gene. V lost 1 base to trimming and J lost 3 bases, with 10 bases between them. Germline CDR1 is DFQATT and CDR2 is SNEGSKA (reference sequence). The CDR3 spans 13 residues. The CDR3 reads CSARGERDYEQYF. As DNA, the CDR3 is TGCAGTGCTAGAGGCGAAAGAGACTACGAGCAGTACTTC.

As concerns this clonotype: The junction and the germline gene differ at one end; a read error may be behind it. The chain employs TRBV10-3 and TRBJ2-6; D is possibly TRBD2 (5 bases). This CDR3 has 14 residues. Germline CDR1 is ENHRY and CDR2 is SYGVKD. As DNA, the CDR3 is TGTACCATCAGTGACGGGGATGGGGCCAACGTCCTGACTTTC. This translates into CTISDGDGANVLTF.

A note on this clonotype: Just one base apart from a much larger clone, this may be a read error. This rearrangement joins TRBV27 to TRBJ1-1, with D possibly matching TRBD1 (6 bases). CDR1 and CDR2 from the germline V gene are MNHEY and SMNVEV (reference sequence). The CDR3 has 15 residues. The CDR3 DNA reads TGTGCCAGGAGTTTTAGGGGGGGCGCGGGTTTTGAAGCTTTCTTT. It translates to CARSFRGGAGFEAFF.

On this clonotype: The junction does not match germline at one end; this may be a read error. This chain links TRBV12-3 or TRBV12-4 with TRBJ2-1, with D perhaps matching TRBD2 (6 bases). The CDR3 length is 15 residues. The CDR3 region is CASSLELATYNELFF. The CDR3 DNA reads as TGTGCCAGCAGTTTAGAGCTAGCGACCTACAATGAGCTGTTCTTC.

The CDR3 DNA reads as TGCAGCACCGGCAGGATGAACACTGAAGCTTTCTTT. It encodes CSTGRMNTEAFF. The V call is TRBV29-1, the J call TRBJ1-1, with D unclear. This CDR3 is built from 12 residues. Germline V gene sequence: CDR1 SQVTM, CDR2 ANQGSEA. V was clipped by 8 bases and J by 0 bases, with 10 bases between them.

Regarding this clonotype: Possible read error: a much larger clone is one base away. The CDR3 DNA sequence: TGTGCCAGCAGTTACCCCGGACGGAATTCACCCCTCCACTTT. Translation gives CASSYPGRNSPLHF. The chain is built from TRBV6-5 and TRBJ1-6; D is undetermined. V lost 2 bases to trimming and J lost 7 bases, with 9 bases between them. The CDR3 totals 14 residues. CDR1 MNHEY and CDR2 SVGAGI come from the germline V gene.

With regard to this clonotype: An end of the junction differs from the germline gene, which may be a read error. The rearrangement uses TRBV12-3 or TRBV12-4 and TRBJ2-5; D perhaps matches TRBD1 (5 bases). This CDR3 is 14 amino acids long. The CDR3 DNA is TGTGCCATCAGTTTCAGACAGTCCCAAGAGATCCAGTACTTC. Translated: CAISFRQSQEIQYF.

Note on this clonotype: The conserved phenylalanine or tryptophan normally closing the CDR3 is absent here, so this likely arose from a read error. The chain is built from TRBV6-6 and TRBJ1-1; 7 bases are a match to TRBD1. The length of the CDR3 is 17 residues. Germline values: CDR1 MNHNY, CDR2 SVGAGI (reference sequence). This CDR3 reads CVSSYGPWSGGDTEAFI. CDR3 nucleotides: TGTGTCAGCAGTTACGGGCCTTGGTCAGGGGGAGACACTGAAGCTTTCATT.

The table lists this clonotype with a count of one. The J gene is TRBJ2-1, the V gene TRBV11-2; 8 bases fit TRBD1. The CDR3 has 16 amino acids. Germline V gives CDR1 SGHAT, CDR2 FQNNGV. Trimming took 5 bases from V and 9 from J; bases not matched to a gene: 15. The CDR3 reads CASSVEPGQVFSEQFF. DNA of the CDR3: TGTGCCAGCAGCGTGGAACCGGGACAGGTATTCAGTGAGCAGTTCTTC.

Concerning this clonotype: An end of the junction differs from the germline gene, which may be a read error. The rearrangement uses TRBV12-3 or TRBV12-4 and TRBJ1-4, with D possibly being TRBD1 (5 bases). CDR3 length equals 15 residues. CDR3 residues: CGSSPRRVFREKLFF. CDR3 coding DNA: TGTGGCAGCAGCCCCCGGAGGGTTTTCAGGGAAAAATTGTTTTTT.

The chain recombines TRBV11-2 with TRBJ2-1; the D is unclear. The CDR3 contains 14 residues. Germline V CDR1 and CDR2: SGHAT, FQNNGV. Trimming pared 9 bases from V and 3 bases from J, leaving 15 bases between. CDR3 coding DNA: TGTGCCAGTACCGTTAGACGTATCTACAATGAGCAGTTCTTC. This gives the protein CASTVRRIYNEQFF. Looking up the rest from reference TRBV11-2 and TRBJ2-1 gives the full variable domain: EAGVAQSPRYKIIEKRQSVAFWCNPISGHATLYWYQQILGQGPKLLIQFQNNGVVDDSQLPKDRFSAERLKGVDSTLKIQPAKLEDSAVYLCASTVRRIYNEQFFGPGTRLTVL.

The chain couples TRBV12-3 or TRBV12-4 to TRBJ2-7; 7 bases fit TRBD2. CDR3 length equals 16 residues. Germline trimming cut 5 bases from V and 1 base from J; bases unmatched to any gene: 11. The chain's CDR3 is CASSLLLEGGSYEQYF. The CDR3, as DNA: TGTGCCAGCAGTCTTCTTCTAGAGGGAGGGTCCTACGAGCAGTACTTC.

This clonotype was observed once. The chain links TRBV6-1 to TRBJ2-5; no clear D gene. The V gene lost 1 base and the J gene lost 4 bases, with 10 bases spanning the gap. Germline CDR1 is MNHNS and CDR2 is SASEGT. This CDR3 comprises 14 residues. The CDR3 region has the DNA TGTGCCAGCAGTGAAGTCGGCTACGGAGAGACCCAGTACTTC. Translation: CASSEVGYGETQYF.

V and J are TRBV10-2 and TRBJ1-5, with D perhaps matching TRBD1 (5 bases). Germline lookup yields CDR1 WSHSY and CDR2 SAAADI. V was shortened by 6 bases and J by 7 bases, with 16 bases between the two germline ends. This CDR3 contains 14 residues. The CDR3 nucleotides are TGCGCCAGCAGCGGGGCTCGAGCGCAGCAGCCCCAGCATTTT. This encodes CASSGARAQQPQHF.

At least ten counts were recorded for this clonotype. V and J are TRBV20-1 and TRBJ2-1; D could derive from TRBD1 or TRBD2 (6 bases each). Germline CDR1 reads DFQATT; CDR2 reads SNEGSKA (reference sequence). V lost 3 bases and J lost 10, with 22 bases in between. This CDR3 contains 15 residues. In DNA form, the CDR3 reads TGCAGTGCTAGTTGGGGGGCAGACCCTCGGCGGGAGCAGTTCTTC. Encoded protein: CSASWGADPRREQFF.